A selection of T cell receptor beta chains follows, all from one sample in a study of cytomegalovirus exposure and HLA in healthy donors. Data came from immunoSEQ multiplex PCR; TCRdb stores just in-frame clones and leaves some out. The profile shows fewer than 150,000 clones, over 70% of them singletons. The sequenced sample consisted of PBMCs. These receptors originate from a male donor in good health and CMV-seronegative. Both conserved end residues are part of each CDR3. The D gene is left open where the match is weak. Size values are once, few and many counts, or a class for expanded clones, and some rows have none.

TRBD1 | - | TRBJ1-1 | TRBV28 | CASSPGQRNTEAFF | TGTGCCAGCAGTCCGGGACAGCGGAACACTGAAGCTTTCTTT
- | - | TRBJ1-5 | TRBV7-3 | CASSLQEPGPPQHF | TGTGCCAGCAGCCTCCAGGAACCAGGGCCGCCCCAGCATTTT
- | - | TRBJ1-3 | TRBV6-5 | CASSYDRKSGNTIYF | TGTGCCAGCAGTTACGACAGGAAGTCTGGAAACACCATATATTTT
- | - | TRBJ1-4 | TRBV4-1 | CASSQSRPGGGGGLGENEKLFF | TGCGCCAGCAGCCAATCCCGACCGGGCGGTGGGGGCGGCCTTGGGGAAAATGAAAAACTGTTTTTT
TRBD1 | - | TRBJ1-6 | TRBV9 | CASSAGTGDSPLHF | TGTGCCAGCAGCGCCGGGACAGGAGATTCACCCCTCCACTTT
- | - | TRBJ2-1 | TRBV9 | CASSGTQGRNEQFF | TGTGCCAGCAGCGGTACACAGGGCCGGAATGAGCAGTTCTTC
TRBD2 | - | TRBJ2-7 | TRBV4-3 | CASSQEEGLAGETYEQYF | TGCGCCAGCAGCCAAGAAGAGGGGCTAGCGGGGGAAACCTACGAGCAGTACTTC
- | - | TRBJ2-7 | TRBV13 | CASSEMYTPYEQYF | TGTGCCAGCAGCGAAATGTACACCCCCTACGAGCAGTACTTC
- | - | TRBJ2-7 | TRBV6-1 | CASSLTSRGNEQYF | TGTGCCAGCAGCCTGACCTCAAGAGGGAACGAGCAGTACTTC
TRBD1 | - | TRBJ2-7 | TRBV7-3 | CASSLTGQAPYEQYF | TGTGCCAGCAGCTTAACAGGACAGGCACCCTACGAGCAGTACTTC
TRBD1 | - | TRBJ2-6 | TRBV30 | CAWSVQGATGANVLTF | TGTGCCTGGAGTGTTCAGGGGGCAACTGGGGCCAACGTCCTGACTTTC
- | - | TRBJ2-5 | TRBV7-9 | CAREARDKQETQYF | TGTGCCAGAGAGGCCAGGGACAAACAAGAGACCCAGTACTTC
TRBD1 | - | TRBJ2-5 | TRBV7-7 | CASSLGGTGVSETQYF | TGTGCCAGCAGCTTAGGGGGAACAGGGGTATCCGAGACCCAGTACTTC
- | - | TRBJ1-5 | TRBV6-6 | CASSWWSTVPGQPQHF | TGTGCCAGCAGTTGGTGGTCGACCGTCCCGGGACAGCCCCAGCATTTT
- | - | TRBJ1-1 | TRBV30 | CAWMRAVYGMNTEAFF | TGTGCCTGGATGAGGGCAGTTTACGGGATGAACACTGAAGCTTTCTTT
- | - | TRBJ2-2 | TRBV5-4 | CASSNPDTHRSTGELFF | TGTGCCAGCAGCAACCCGGACACCCACCGGTCCACCGGGGAGCTGTTTTTT
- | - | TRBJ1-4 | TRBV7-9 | CASSVDGGTNEKLFF | TGTGCCAGCAGCGTGGACGGGGGAACTAATGAAAAACTGTTTTTT
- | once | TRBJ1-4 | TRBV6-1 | CASNPLGGENEKLFF | TGTGCCAGCAACCCTTTAGGGGGGGAGAATGAAAAACTGTTTTTT
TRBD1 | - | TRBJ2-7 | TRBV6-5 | CASTVTGGHEQYF | TGTGCCAGCACCGTGACAGGGGGCCACGAGCAGTACTTC
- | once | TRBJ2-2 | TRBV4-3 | CASSPAGAGVIAGELFF | TGCGCCAGCAGCCCCGCGGGGGCGGGGGTTATTGCCGGGGAGCTGTTTTTT
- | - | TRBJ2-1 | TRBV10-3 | CAIRGGQRDEGWFF | TGTGCCATCAGGGGGGGACAGAGGGATGAGGGGTGGTTCTTC
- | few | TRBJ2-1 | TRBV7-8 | CASSLVTGGWNEQFF | TGTGCCAGCAGCTTAGTTACGGGGGGCTGGAATGAGCAGTTCTTC
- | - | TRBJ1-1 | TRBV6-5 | CASSYSIGGGGTEAFF | TGTGCCAGCAGTTACTCGATTGGGGGAGGGGGGACTGAAGCTTTCTTT
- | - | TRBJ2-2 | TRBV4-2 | CASSQGGGVVTGELFF | TGTGCCAGCAGCCAAGGGGGCGGGGTCGTCACCGGGGAGCTGTTTTTT
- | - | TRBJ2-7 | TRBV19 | CASSMGHVYEQYF | TGTGCCAGTAGTATGGGACACGTCTACGAGCAGTACTTC
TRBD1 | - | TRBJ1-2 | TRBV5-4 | CASSPDGGRQGAGGYTF | TGTGCCAGCAGCCCGGACGGTGGTAGGCAGGGGGCCGGTGGCTACACCTTC
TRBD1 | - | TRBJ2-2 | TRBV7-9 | CASSSGGSGELFF | TGTGCCAGCAGTTCAGGGGGCAGCGGGGAGCTGTTTTTT
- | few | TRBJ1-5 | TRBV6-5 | CASTLQENQPQHF | TGTGCCAGCACCCTACAGGAAAATCAGCCCCAGCATTTT
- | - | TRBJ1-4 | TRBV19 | CASSVTGTEKLFF | TGTGCCAGTAGTGTCACAGGAACCGAAAAACTGTTTTTT
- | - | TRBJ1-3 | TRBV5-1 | CASSLYLGGGNTIYF | TGCGCCAGCAGCTTATACTTGGGAGGTGGAAACACCATATATTTT
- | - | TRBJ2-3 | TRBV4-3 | CASSQGIGGTGTDTQYF | TGCGCCAGCAGCCAAGGAATCGGAGGGACGGGCACAGATACGCAGTATTTT
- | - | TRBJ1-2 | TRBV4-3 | CASSQRTQGVCTF | TGCGCCAGCAGCCAACGTACGCAAGGGGTTTGTACCTTC
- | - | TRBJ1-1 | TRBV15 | CATSTLKGQGEGVTGGNTEAFF | TGTGCCACCAGCACCCTCAAAGGGCAGGGTGAGGGGGTTACGGGGGGTAACACTGAAGCTTTCTTT
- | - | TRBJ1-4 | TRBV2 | CASAPQVGGGEKLFF | TGTGCCAGCGCTCCGCAAGTGGGGGGAGGTGAAAAACTGTTTTTT
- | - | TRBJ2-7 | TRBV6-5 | CASRAGGGYEQYF | TGTGCCAGCAGGGCAGGAGGAGGCTACGAGCAGTACTTC
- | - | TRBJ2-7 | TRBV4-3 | CASSQDEGEGYEQYF | TGCGCCAGCAGCCAAGATGAGGGGGAGGGGTACGAGCAGTACTTC
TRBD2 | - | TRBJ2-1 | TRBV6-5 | CASSRGLAGGDEQFF | TGTGCCAGCAGCCGGGGACTAGCGGGGGGGGATGAGCAGTTCTTC
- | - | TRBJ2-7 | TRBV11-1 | CASSLTGNYEQYF | TGTGCCAGCAGCTTGACGGGAAACTACGAGCAGTACTTC
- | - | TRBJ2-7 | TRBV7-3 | CASSEGLGNEQYF | TGTGCCAGCAGCGAGGGTCTGGGCAACGAGCAGTACTTC
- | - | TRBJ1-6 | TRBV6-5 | CASRERGTLHF | TGTGCCAGCAGGGAAAGAGGCACCCTCCACTTT
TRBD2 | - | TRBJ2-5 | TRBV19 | CASSTVRAGEQTQYF | TGTGCCAGTAGTACCGTCCGAGCGGGGGAACAGACCCAGTACTTC
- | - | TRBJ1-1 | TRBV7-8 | CASRPREGKNTEAFF | TGTGCCAGCAGACCTAGGGAGGGGAAGAACACTGAAGCTTTCTTT
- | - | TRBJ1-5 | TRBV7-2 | CASSLEEGQPQHF | TGTGCCAGCAGCTTAGAAGAGGGCCAGCCCCAGCATTTT
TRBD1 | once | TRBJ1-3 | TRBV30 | CAWDKQGPGNTIYF | TGTGCCTGGGATAAACAGGGGCCTGGAAACACCATATATTTT
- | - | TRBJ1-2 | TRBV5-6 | CASSQDRTNYGYTF | TGTGCCAGCAGCCAGGACAGAACTAACTATGGCTACACCTTC
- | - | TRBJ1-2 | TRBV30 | CAWIGVNYGYTF | TGTGCCTGGATCGGGGTTAACTATGGCTACACCTTC
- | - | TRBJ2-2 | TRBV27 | CASRPWLNTGELFF | TGTGCCAGCAGACCGTGGCTGAACACCGGGGAGCTGTTTTTT
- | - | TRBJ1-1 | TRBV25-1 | CASSEPGRGTEAFF | TGTGCCAGCAGTGAACCTGGGAGAGGGACTGAAGCTTTCTTT
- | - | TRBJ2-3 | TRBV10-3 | CAISETGQDTQYF | TGTGCCATCAGTGAGACAGGGCAAGATACGCAGTATTTT
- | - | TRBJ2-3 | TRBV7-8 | CASSSSGRTDTQYF | TGTGCCAGCAGCTCGTCAGGGCGCACAGATACGCAGTATTTT